One T cell receptor (beta chain) is described in this entry. Adults between roughly 18 and 90 years of age took part from under 30 US areas. Two negative PCRs, clearance, or symptom resolution had been documented for recovered Cohort 3 donors. The repertoire was sequenced with immunoSEQ multiplex PCR; TCRdb's copy has only in-frame clones and lacks some. The data show approximately 150,000 clones, around 84% seen once. The sample originates from a study of blood T cell repertoires in COVID-19. V shed 7 bases and J 7 bases; nucleotides not matched to a gene: 7. Germline CDR1 is MNHEY and CDR2 is SVGAGI. The length of the CDR3 is 13 residues.

Sample: PBMCs or T cells enriched from blood (not recorded which). The clonotype originates from a man in his forties who had recovered from COVID-19. The chain combines TRBV6-5 with TRBJ1-2; 9 nucleotides line up with TRBD1. CDR3 bases: TGTGCCAGCACCGGACAGGGGAAAGGTGGCTACACCTTC. Translating gives CASTGQGKGGYTF.